The present entry profiles one T cell receptor (beta chain) with its context. Its specificity is not known. These data originate in a study of OX40 agonist ivuxolimab in advanced cancers. Study-level background: The diagnoses of dose-escalation patients were hepatocellular carcinoma, melanoma, renal cell or head and neck cancer. The study's findings and limits: Still undetermined is the antigen specificity of the expanded peripheral T cells. Clonal expansion was seen in CD4+ and CD8+ blood T cells by week 6 at 0.1 to 3.0 mg/kg.

Germline-derived CDR1 and CDR2 are SGHTA and FQGTGA. CDR3 length: 15 amino acids. The ends were cut back, 3 bases at V and 2 bases at J, with 12 bases in the middle. Only in-frame clones appear in the TCRdb table, and some are missing; sequencing was by immunoSEQ multiplex PCR. The table records about 82,000 clones, approximately 85% of them present only once. The TCR originated in an adult with an advanced solid tumor such as melanoma, head and neck, liver or kidney cancer. Sequenced material: CD4+ or CD8+ T cells sorted from blood, taken in a trial of the OX40 agonist ivuxolimab. The chain couples TRBV7-3 to TRBJ2-3; the D is unclear. The CDR3 loop is CASSFGLRYTDTQYF. The CDR3 nucleotides are TGTGCCAGCAGCTTTGGATTGCGGTACACAGATACGCAGTATTTT.